The entry below gives a single TCR beta chain sequence along with its context. Its target is not known. This sample was taken from a study of cytomegalovirus exposure and HLA in healthy donors. Study results and limitations: TCR beta sequences numbering under 20,000 were associated with HLA alleles at 0.05 false discovery rate in a later analysis. Later analysis associated a missense DCLRE1C variant with TCR beta V- and J-gene trimming. In a later analysis, several top co-occurrence clusters appeared linked to parvovirus B19, influenza, CMV and Epstein-Barr virus. Analyses of presence/absence relied on an assumption of roughly uniform sequencing depth across donors.

The primer mix had 60 Vbeta and 13 Jbeta primers. Measured with immunoSEQ multiplex PCR; TCRdb has only the in-frame clones, and not every one. The sample has roughly 120,000 clones; around 77% are singletons. The sequenced sample was PBMCs. The receptor's source is a woman between 40 and 50 years old in good health and CMV-seropositive.

The CDR3 sequence is CASSLVLRTGAYNEQFF. The DNA of the CDR3 is TGTGCCAGCAGCTTGGTCCTGCGGACAGGTGCTTACAATGAGCAGTTCTTC. The rearrangement uses TRBV5-8 and TRBJ2-1; 7 bases are shared with TRBD1. In germline, CDR1 is SGHTS, CDR2 YDEGEE. V lost 0 bases to trimming and J lost 4 bases; unmatched junction nucleotides: 10. This CDR3 contains 17 residues.